The rows below give T cell receptor beta chains drawn from one sample of a study of T cell responses to AZD1222 COVID-19 vaccine. The protocol was immunoSEQ multiplex PCR, while the TCRdb copy is restricted to in-frame clones and leaves out a portion. The repertoire holds 69,000 or so clones, with approximately 90% as singletons. Sequenced material: peripheral blood, taken 28 days after the second dose of the MenACWY control vaccine. The receptors come from an adult who received the MenACWY meningococcal vaccine as a control. Both conserved end residues are part of each CDR3. Each record gives: D gene, V gene, clone size, J gene, CDR3 protein, CDR3 DNA. A D gene is named only where the DNA matches it firmly. Clone size is stated in some rows and not others, as once, few, many or a class when expanded.

d_call: .; v_call: TRBV7-9; clone_size: few; j_call: TRBJ1-4; cdr3_aa: CASSLGANEKLFF; cdr3_nt: TGTGCCAGCAGCTTGGGTGCGAATGAAAAACTGTTTTTT
d_call: .; v_call: TRBV30; clone_size: .; j_call: TRBJ2-2; cdr3_aa: CALTAANTGELFF; cdr3_nt: TGTGCCTTGACTGCGGCGAACACCGGGGAGCTGTTTTTT
d_call: TRBD2; v_call: TRBV7-9; clone_size: .; j_call: TRBJ2-1; cdr3_aa: CASSGLAGANEQFF; cdr3_nt: TGTGCCAGCTCCGGACTAGCGGGAGCTAATGAGCAGTTCTTC
d_call: TRBD1; v_call: TRBV24-1; clone_size: .; j_call: TRBJ1-2; cdr3_aa: CATSGTGGHYGYTF; cdr3_nt: TGTGCCACCTCCGGGACAGGGGGCCACTATGGCTACACCTTC
d_call: .; v_call: TRBV19; clone_size: .; j_call: TRBJ1-1; cdr3_aa: CASSIPTAKNTEAFF; cdr3_nt: TGTGCCAGTAGTATCCCGACAGCAAAGAACACTGAAGCTTTCTTT
d_call: TRBD2; v_call: TRBV30; clone_size: .; j_call: TRBJ2-3; cdr3_aa: CAWSPGRRDTQYF; cdr3_nt: TGTGCCTGGAGCCCCGGGAGGCGAGATACGCAGTATTTT
d_call: TRBD1; v_call: TRBV10-3; clone_size: .; j_call: TRBJ2-1; cdr3_aa: CAIRFQGDEQFF; cdr3_nt: TGTGCCATCAGATTTCAGGGGGATGAGCAGTTCTTC
d_call: TRBD1; v_call: TRBV29-1; clone_size: .; j_call: TRBJ1-1; cdr3_aa: CSVADRSNTEAFF; cdr3_nt: TGCAGCGTCGCGGACAGGTCTAACACTGAAGCTTTCTTT
d_call: TRBD1; v_call: TRBV27; clone_size: .; j_call: TRBJ2-6; cdr3_aa: CASSFRGQGTGANVLTF; cdr3_nt: TGTGCCAGCAGTTTTAGGGGACAGGGGACGGGGGCCAACGTCCTGACTTTC
d_call: TRBD1; v_call: TRBV7-2; clone_size: .; j_call: TRBJ2-7; cdr3_aa: CASSYGQGTYEQYF; cdr3_nt: TGTGCCAGCAGCTATGGACAGGGGACCTACGAGCAGTACTTC
d_call: .; v_call: TRBV6-5; clone_size: .; j_call: TRBJ1-5; cdr3_aa: CASSSLHGSNQPQHF; cdr3_nt: TGTGCCAGCAGTTCCCTACATGGGAGCAATCAGCCCCAGCATTTT
d_call: .; v_call: TRBV4-1; clone_size: .; j_call: TRBJ1-2; cdr3_aa: CASSQLRGRVGYGYTF; cdr3_nt: TGCGCCAGCAGCCAATTAAGGGGCAGGGTTGGCTATGGCTACACCTTC
d_call: .; v_call: TRBV30; clone_size: .; j_call: TRBJ1-3; cdr3_aa: CACSWLGNTIYF; cdr3_nt: TGTGCCTGTTCGTGGTTGGGAAACACCATATATTTT
d_call: TRBD1; v_call: TRBV19; clone_size: once; j_call: TRBJ1-3; cdr3_aa: CASRLQGDGNTIYF; cdr3_nt: TGTGCCAGTCGCCTACAGGGGGATGGAAACACCATATATTTT
d_call: TRBD1; v_call: TRBV18; clone_size: .; j_call: TRBJ1-1; cdr3_aa: CASSPRDRGIDTEAFF; cdr3_nt: TGTGCCAGCTCCCCCCGGGACAGGGGGATAGACACTGAAGCTTTCTTT
d_call: TRBD1; v_call: TRBV11-2; clone_size: .; j_call: TRBJ1-2; cdr3_aa: CASSLGGGGRGYTF; cdr3_nt: TGTGCCAGCAGCTTAGGTGGAGGGGGCCGTGGCTACACCTTC
d_call: TRBD1; v_call: TRBV9; clone_size: .; j_call: TRBJ1-6; cdr3_aa: CASSLTGSVNSPLHF; cdr3_nt: TGTGCCAGCAGCTTGACAGGGAGCGTTAATTCACCCCTCCACTTT
d_call: TRBD2; v_call: TRBV5-5; clone_size: once; j_call: TRBJ2-2; cdr3_aa: CASGEESGSGTGELFF; cdr3_nt: TGTGCCAGCGGCGAAGAAAGCGGGAGTGGAACCGGGGAGCTGTTTTTT
d_call: TRBD1; v_call: TRBV30; clone_size: .; j_call: TRBJ1-6; cdr3_aa: CACPGTGNDSPLHF; cdr3_nt: TGTGCCTGTCCCGGGACAGGGAACGATTCACCCCTCCACTTT
d_call: TRBD1; v_call: TRBV30; clone_size: .; j_call: TRBJ1-1; cdr3_aa: CARTGSRLDTEAFF; cdr3_nt: TGTGCCAGGACAGGGTCTCGGCTGGACACTGAAGCTTTCTTT
d_call: .; v_call: TRBV7-2; clone_size: .; j_call: TRBJ2-7; cdr3_aa: CASSQSPLSYEQYF; cdr3_nt: TGTGCCAGCAGCCAATCTCCCCTGTCCTACGAGCAGTACTTC
d_call: .; v_call: TRBV3-1/TRBV3-2; clone_size: .; j_call: TRBJ1-2; cdr3_aa: CASSHTSLWGSPNYGYTF; cdr3_nt: TGTGCCAGCAGCCACACATCTCTCTGGGGGAGCCCTAACTATGGCTACACCTTC
d_call: .; v_call: TRBV4-3; clone_size: .; j_call: TRBJ1-1; cdr3_aa: CASSQVQEIPSEAFF; cdr3_nt: TGCGCCAGCAGCCAGGTACAGGAAATTCCGTCTGAAGCTTTCTTT